The T cell receptor beta chain described here comes from a study of blood T cell repertoires in COVID-19. Across the study: The origin of the acute and convalescent COVID-19 samples was the United States, Italy and Spain. The analysed material was cDNA or gDNA that came from T cells, B-cell-depleted T cells, or PBMCs.

The length of the CDR3 is 13 residues. The V gene's germline CDR1 is SGHTA and CDR2 FQGTGA. The ends were cut back, 5 bases at V and 3 bases at J, with 7 bases in the middle. Source study methods: Estimates of nucleated cell counts were drawn from the amplification of reference gene primers. The table came from immunoSEQ multiplex PCR; TCRdb's copy has only in-frame clones and leaves some out. From that table come the V and J calls and clone size; the DNA was used to work out D and trimming. Of around 100,000 clones in the sample, 70% to 90% were seen once. The source material was peripheral blood. V gene TRBV7-3 combines with J gene TRBJ2-2; D remains ambiguous. The sequence came from a man in his forties or fifties with acute or convalescent COVID-19. The CDR3 loop reads CASSTRYTGELFF. CDR3 DNA: TGTGCCAGCAGCACCAGATACACCGGGGAGCTGTTTTTT.